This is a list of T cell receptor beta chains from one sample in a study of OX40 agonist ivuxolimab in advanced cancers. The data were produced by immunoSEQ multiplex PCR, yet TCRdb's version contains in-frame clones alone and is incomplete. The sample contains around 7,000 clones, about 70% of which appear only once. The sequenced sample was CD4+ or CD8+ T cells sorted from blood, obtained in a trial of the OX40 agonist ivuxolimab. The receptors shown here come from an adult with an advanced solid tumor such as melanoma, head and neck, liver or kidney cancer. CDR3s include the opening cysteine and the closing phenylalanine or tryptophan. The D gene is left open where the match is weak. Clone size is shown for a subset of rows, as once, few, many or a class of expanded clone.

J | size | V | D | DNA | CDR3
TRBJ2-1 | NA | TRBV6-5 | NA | TGTGCCAGCAGTTACATAGGGGGTTCCTACAATGAGCAGTTCTTC | CASSYIGGSYNEQFF
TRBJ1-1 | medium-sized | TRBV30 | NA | TGTGCCTGGAACATAAAGATTCCCAACACTGAAGCTTTCTTT | CAWNIKIPNTEAFF
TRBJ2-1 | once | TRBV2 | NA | TGTGCCAGCAGTGAACTCTTAGCCGAAGCCTACAATGAGCAGTTCTTC | CASSELLAEAYNEQFF
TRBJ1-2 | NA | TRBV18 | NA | TGTGCCAGCTCACCTACCGGAGACGGGTTCAACTATGGCTACACCTTC | CASSPTGDGFNYGYTF
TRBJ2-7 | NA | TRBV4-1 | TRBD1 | TGCGCCAGCGCACCAATAGGGACAGGAGATTTCGAGCAGTACTTC | CASAPIGTGDFEQYF
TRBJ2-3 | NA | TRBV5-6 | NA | TGTGCCAGCAGCTTGGGCTATCCAAAAATGACAGATACGCAGTATTTT | CASSLGYPKMTDTQYF
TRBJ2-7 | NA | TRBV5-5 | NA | TGTGCCAGCCCTACAATGGAGTGTACCTACGAGCAGTACTTC | CASPTMECTYEQYF
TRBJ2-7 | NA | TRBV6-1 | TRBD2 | TGTGCCAGTGGGACTAGCGGGAACCTCTACGAGCAGTACTTC | CASGTSGNLYEQYF
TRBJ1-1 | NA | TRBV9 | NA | TGTGCCAGCAGCGTAGGGGGCGCATGGAACACTGAAGCTTTCTTT | CASSVGGAWNTEAFF
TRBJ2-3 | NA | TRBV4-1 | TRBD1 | TGCGCCAGCAGCCAAGAGCGGGACAGGGAAACAGATACGCAGTATTTT | CASSQERDRETDTQYF
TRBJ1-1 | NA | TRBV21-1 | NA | TGTGCCAGCAGCCCCGTTGTCTTT | CASSPVVF
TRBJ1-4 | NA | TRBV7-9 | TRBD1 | TGTGCCAGCTCGACAGGGGTTAATGAAAAACTGTTTTTT | CASSTGVNEKLFF
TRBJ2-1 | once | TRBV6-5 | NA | TGTGCCAGCAGCCACCTTCATGAGCAGTTCTTC | CASSHLHEQFF
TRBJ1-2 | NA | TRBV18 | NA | TGTGCCAGCTCACCAACAAACCCGACAGGAGTAAACTATGGCTACACCTTC | CASSPTNPTGVNYGYTF
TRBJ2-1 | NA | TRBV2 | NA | TGTGCCAGCAGTCCCGACCCCCGGCCCAATGAGCAGTTCTTC | CASSPDPRPNEQFF
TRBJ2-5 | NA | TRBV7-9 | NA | TGTGCCAGCAGCTTCGGAACATCGGACCCATTGGAGACCCAGTACTTC | CASSFGTSDPLETQYF
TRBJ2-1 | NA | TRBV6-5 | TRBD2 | TGTGCCAGCGGACCCGGCTGGGGGGGTAATGAGCAGTTCTTC | CASGPGWGGNEQFF
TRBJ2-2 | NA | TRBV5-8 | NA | TGTGCCAGCAGCTTGGGTCAAACCGGGGAGCTGTTTTTT | CASSLGQTGELFF
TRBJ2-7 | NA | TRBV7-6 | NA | TGTGCCAGCAGCCCCACAGGGCTGCGGGGCGAGCAGTACTTC | CASSPTGLRGEQYF
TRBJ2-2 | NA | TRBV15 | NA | TGTGCCACCGGGAGGCCCGGGGAGCTGTTTTTT | CATGRPGELFF
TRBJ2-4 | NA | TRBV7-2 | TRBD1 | TGTGCCAGCAGCCCCAGCTGGACAGGGACGGTTGGTCAGTACTTC | CASSPSWTGTVGQYF
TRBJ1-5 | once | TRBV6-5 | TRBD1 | TGTGCCAGCAGAAAGACAGGGCGCAATCAGCCCCAGCATTTT | CASRKTGRNQPQHF
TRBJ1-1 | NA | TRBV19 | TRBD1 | TGTGCCACCAGACAGGGGGCTTACACTGAAGCTTTCTTT | CATRQGAYTEAFF
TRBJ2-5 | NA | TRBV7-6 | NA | TGTGCCAGCAGCTTAGGTGTGGGACGGGAGACCCAGTACTTC | CASSLGVGRETQYF
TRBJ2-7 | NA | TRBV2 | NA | TGTGCCAGCAGTCAGGGACCTGCCTACGAGCAGTACTTC | CASSQGPAYEQYF
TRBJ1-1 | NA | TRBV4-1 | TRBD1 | TGCGCCAGCAGCCAGTCCGGGACAGGGAACACTGAAGCTTTCTTT | CASSQSGTGNTEAFF
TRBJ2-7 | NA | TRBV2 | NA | TGTGCCAGCAGTGAAGGACTGTCCTACGAGCAGTACTTC | CASSEGLSYEQYF
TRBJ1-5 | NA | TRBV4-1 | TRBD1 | TGCGCCAGCAGCCCTGGACAGGGGCTTAGGGCCCAGCATTTT | CASSPGQGLRAQHF
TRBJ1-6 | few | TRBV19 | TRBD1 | TGTGCCAGTAGTATCCAGGACAGGGCCAATTCACCCCTCCACTTT | CASSIQDRANSPLHF
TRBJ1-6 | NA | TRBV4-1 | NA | TGCGCCAGCAGCGAACCCTGGGCCAATTCACCCCTCCACTTT | CASSEPWANSPLHF
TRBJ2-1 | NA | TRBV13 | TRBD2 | TGTGCCAGCAGCCCGTGGGGGTTGGGAGGGCCCGACAATGAGCAGTTCTTC | CASSPWGLGGPDNEQFF
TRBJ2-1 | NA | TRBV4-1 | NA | TGCGCCAGCAGCCCAAGGGACTTAGCCTATGAGCAGTTCTTC | CASSPRDLAYEQFF
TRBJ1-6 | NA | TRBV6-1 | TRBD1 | TGTGCCAGCAGTGAAGTAGGGGCAGGGGGCGCATCACCCCTCCACTTT | CASSEVGAGGASPLHF
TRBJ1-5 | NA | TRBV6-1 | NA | TGTGCCAGCAGTGAAGTAGGAACAGGGAAACTCAAGCAGCCCCAGCATTTT | CASSEVGTGKLKQPQHF
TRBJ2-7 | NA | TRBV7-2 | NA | TGTGCCAGCAGCTTAGTTCAGGACAAGGTTTACGAGCAGTACTTC | CASSLVQDKVYEQYF
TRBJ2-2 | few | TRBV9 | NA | TGTGCCAGCAGTGCCGCGAGGTGGGGGGCTTATTCCGGGGAGCTGTTTTTT | CASSAARWGAYSGELFF
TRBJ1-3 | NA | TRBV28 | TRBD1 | TGTGCCAGCAGTTTTTATCAGGGGGAATCTGGAAACACCATATATTTT | CASSFYQGESGNTIYF
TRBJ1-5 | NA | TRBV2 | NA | TGTGCCAGCAGTGAATGGCAGGGCCTCAATCAGCCCCAGCATTTT | CASSEWQGLNQPQHF
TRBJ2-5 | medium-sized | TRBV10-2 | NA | TGCGCCAGCAGTGACGGCGAGTGGACCCAGTACTTC | CASSDGEWTQYF
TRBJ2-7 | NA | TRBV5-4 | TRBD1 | TGTGCCAGCAGCTTGGAGGGGGCGGCCTACGAGCAGTACTTC | CASSLEGAAYEQYF
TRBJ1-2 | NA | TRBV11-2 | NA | TGTGCCAGCAGCTTTGGATCAGGGACAAGGCAGAACTATGGCTACACCTTC | CASSFGSGTRQNYGYTF
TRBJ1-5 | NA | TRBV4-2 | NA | TGTGCCAGCAGCCAAGAGGGGGGTCAGCCCCAGCATTTT | CASSQEGGQPQHF
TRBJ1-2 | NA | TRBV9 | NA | TGTGCCAGCAGCCTTTGGGACTCGAGGAGAGATAGCTACACCTTC | CASSLWDSRRDSYTF
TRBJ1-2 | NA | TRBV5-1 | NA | TGCGCCAGCAGCTTAGACCAGGCTACTAACTATGGCTACACCTTC | CASSLDQATNYGYTF
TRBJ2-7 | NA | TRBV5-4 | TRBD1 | TGTGCCAGCAGCCCTGGGACAGGGTTATCCTACGAGCAGTACTTC | CASSPGTGLSYEQYF
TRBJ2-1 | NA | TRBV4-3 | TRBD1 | TGCGCCAGCAGCCACGGGACAGGGGGCTTAATCGAGCAGTTCTTC | CASSHGTGGLIEQFF
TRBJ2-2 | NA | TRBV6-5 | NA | TGTGCCAGCAGTTTCAGTCCCCGGGGCGGGGAGCTGTTTTTT | CASSFSPRGGELFF
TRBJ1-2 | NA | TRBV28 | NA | TGTGCCAGCAGGCCCCCGGGACACGACTATGGCTACACCTTC | CASRPPGHDYGYTF